Below, one TCR beta chain is given with its context. Its matching antigen is unknown. This sample stems from a study of shared clonotypes between healthy human individuals. The donors were adults (healthy and HIV-negative) with no recent acute infections or vaccinations. Study findings and constraints: When compared with the clonotypes that were shared by all four sorted-subset donors, the non-shared clonotypes turned out to have lower generation probabilities.

Libraries were prepared by immunoSEQ multiplex PCR; TCRdb keeps only in-frame clonotypes and omits some of them. The sample holds around 1,100,000 clones, about 72% seen once. Sequencing input: memory CD4+ T cells from PBMCs. Subset indicated: CD45RA-negative fraction. The sequence came from a man aged 18-30 years in good health. Some clones in this sample may be carry-over from other donors' samples.

This CDR3 reads CASSSDRGGSYEQYF. The CDR3 DNA is TGCGCCAGCAGTTCGGACAGGGGGGGATCCTACGAGCAGTACTTC. This chain joins TRBV5-1 and TRBJ2-7; 10 bases align to TRBD1. The CDR3 contains 15 residues. The V and J ends lost 5 bases and 1 base, in that order; junction bases with no gene match: 6. CDR1 and CDR2 from the germline V gene are SGHRS and YFSETQ.